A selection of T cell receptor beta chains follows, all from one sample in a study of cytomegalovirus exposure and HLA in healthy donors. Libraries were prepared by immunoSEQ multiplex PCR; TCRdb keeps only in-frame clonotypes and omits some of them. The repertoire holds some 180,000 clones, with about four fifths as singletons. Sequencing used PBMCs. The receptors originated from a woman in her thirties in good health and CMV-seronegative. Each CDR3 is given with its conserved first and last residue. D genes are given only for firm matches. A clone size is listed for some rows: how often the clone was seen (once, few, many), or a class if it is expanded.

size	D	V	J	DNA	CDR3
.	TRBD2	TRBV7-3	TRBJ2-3	TGTGCCAGCAGCCTGGCGGCTAGCGGGGGGTCCACAGATACGCAGTATTTT	CASSLAASGGSTDTQYF
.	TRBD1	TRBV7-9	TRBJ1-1	TGTGCCAGCAGCCCTGGACAGGGGGCTGTTATGAATGCTGAAGCTTTCTTT	CASSPGQGAVMNAEAFF
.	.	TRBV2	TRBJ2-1	TGTGCCAGCAGCGCCGCGTGGTGGTCCTACAATGAGCAGTTCTTC	CASSAAWWSYNEQFF
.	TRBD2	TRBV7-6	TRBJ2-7	TGTGCCAGCTCATTACTAGCGGGGGGAAACTACGAGCAGTACTTC	CASSLLAGGNYEQYF
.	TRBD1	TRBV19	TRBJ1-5	TGTGCCAGTTCCGGGACAGGGGGGGGTCAGCCCCAGCATTTT	CASSGTGGGQPQHF
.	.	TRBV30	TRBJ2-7	TGTGCCTGGAGGTGGACTGACGAGCAGTACTTC	CAWRWTDEQYF
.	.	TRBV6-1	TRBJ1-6	TGTGCCAGCAGTGAATCGGTGAGCTCCTATAATTCACCCCTCCACTTT	CASSESVSSYNSPLHF
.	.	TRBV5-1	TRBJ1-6	TGCGCCAGCACCCATCGTACAGGGCACTCACCCCTCCACTTT	CASTHRTGHSPLHF
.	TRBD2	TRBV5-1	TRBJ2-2	TGCGCCAGCAGCTTGGCGGGGACTAGCGGGGGATTCCGGGAGCTGTTTTTT	CASSLAGTSGGFRELFF
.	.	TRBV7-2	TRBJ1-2	TGTGCCAGCAGCTTGGGTGGAGGGGCCTATGGCTACACCTTC	CASSLGGGAYGYTF
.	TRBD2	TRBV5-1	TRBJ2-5	TGCGCCAGCACCGGCGGCGGGGGGAATAGAGAGACCCAGTACTTC	CASTGGGGNRETQYF
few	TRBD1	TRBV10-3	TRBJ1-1	TGTGCCATCAGCACAGGGGGGGTGACTGAAGCTTTCTTT	CAISTGGVTEAFF
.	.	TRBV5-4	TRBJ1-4	TGTGCCAGCAGCTCTACAGGGATGGCTAATGAAAAACTGTTTTTT	CASSSTGMANEKLFF
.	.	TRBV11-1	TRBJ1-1	TGTGCCAGCAGCGCTCCGGGGAACCTAAGATACACTGAAGCTTTCTTT	CASSAPGNLRYTEAFF
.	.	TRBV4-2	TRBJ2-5	TGTGCCAGCAGCCAAGACTATAGAGGGGAGACCCAGTACTTC	CASSQDYRGETQYF
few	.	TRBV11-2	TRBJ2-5	TGTGCCAGCAGCTTAGACCAAAGAGGAGAGACCCAGTACTTC	CASSLDQRGETQYF
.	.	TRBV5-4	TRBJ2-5	TGTGCCAGCAGCCTCCCCGGAGAGACCCAGTACTTC	CASSLPGETQYF
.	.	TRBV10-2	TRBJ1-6	TGCGCCAGCAGGACACGGGCGGGACTTAATTCACCCCTCCACTTT	CASRTRAGLNSPLHF
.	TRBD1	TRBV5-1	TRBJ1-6	TGCGCCAGCAGCTCAAAGGGAGGACAGGGGGCGCAAAATAATTCACCCCTCCACTTT	CASSSKGGQGAQNNSPLHF
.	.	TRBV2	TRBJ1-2	TGTGCCAGCCGGGGGAGGGGAAACTATGGCTACACCTTC	CASRGRGNYGYTF
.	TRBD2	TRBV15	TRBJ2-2	TGTGCCACCAGCAGAGGGGCTAGCGGGGTCGCGAACACCGGGGAGCTGTTTTTT	CATSRGASGVANTGELFF
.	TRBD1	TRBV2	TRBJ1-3	TGTGCCAGCAGAGGACAGGGGGTCGGAAACACCATATATTTT	CASRGQGVGNTIYF
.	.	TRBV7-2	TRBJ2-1	TGTGCCAGCAGCTTACTGGGAGGATACAATGAGCAGTTCTTC	CASSLLGGYNEQFF
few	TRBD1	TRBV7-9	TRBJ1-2	TGTGCCAGCAGCTTAGGCGGAATATCCGGCAGGGGGGTACGCTATGGCTACACCTTC	CASSLGGISGRGVRYGYTF
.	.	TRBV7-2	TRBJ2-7	TGTGCCAGCAGCCTCCCAGGCTCCTACGAGCAGTACTTC	CASSLPGSYEQYF
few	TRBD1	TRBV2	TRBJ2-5	TGTGCCAGCAGTGAACAGGGGGCGGATCAAGAGACCCAGTACTTC	CASSEQGADQETQYF
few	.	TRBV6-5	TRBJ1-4	TGTGCCAGCAGGCCCCAGGGTCTTGTCGAAAAACTGTTTTTT	CASRPQGLVEKLFF
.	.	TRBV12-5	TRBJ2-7	TGTGCTAGTGGTCTAGGGGTTTCCTACGAGCAGTACTTC	CASGLGVSYEQYF
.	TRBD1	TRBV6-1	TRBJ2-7	TGTGCCAGCAACCGGGACAGTATGCTTCCTACGCGGCAGTACTTC	CASNRDSMLPTRQYF
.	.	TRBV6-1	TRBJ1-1	TGTGCCAGCAGTGAACAGGCTGCAACTGAAGCTTTCTTT	CASSEQAATEAFF
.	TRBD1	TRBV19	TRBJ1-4	TGTGCCAGTAGATCCGACAGGGCCGCTAATGAAAAACTGTTTTTT	CASRSDRAANEKLFF
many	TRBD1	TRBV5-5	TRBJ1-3	TGTGCCAGCAGCAGGGACAGGCCGGGCGCCATATATTTT	CASSRDRPGAIYF
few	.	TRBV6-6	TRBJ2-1	TGTGCCAGCAGTTACCACAGTACAGAATACAATGAGCAGTTCTTC	CASSYHSTEYNEQFF
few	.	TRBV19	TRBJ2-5	TGTGCCAGTAGTATGAGGGTCGGAGAGACCCAGTACTTC	CASSMRVGETQYF
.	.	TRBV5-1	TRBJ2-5	TGCGCCAGCAGCTTGGGCGGAGGAGGTCAAGGGCAAGAGACCCAGTACTTC	CASSLGGGGQGQETQYF
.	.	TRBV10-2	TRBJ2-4	TGCGCCAGCAGTGAGACTGGAGGTCCGGCCAAAAACATTCAGTACTTC	CASSETGGPAKNIQYF
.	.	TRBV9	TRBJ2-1	TGTGCCAGCAGCGCCCTGGGGGGTAGCTCCTACAATGAGCAGTTCTTC	CASSALGGSSYNEQFF
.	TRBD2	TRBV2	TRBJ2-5	TGTGCCAGCACTGGCGGGGGGGCCCAAGAGACCCAGTACTTC	CASTGGGAQETQYF
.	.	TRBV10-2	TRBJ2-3	TGCGCCAGCAGGGGGCTCGCTAGCGCGGATACGCAGTATTTT	CASRGLASADTQYF
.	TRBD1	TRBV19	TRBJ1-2	TGTGCCAGTAGTTACAGGGGGCTTGGCTACACCTTC	CASSYRGLGYTF
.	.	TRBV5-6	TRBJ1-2	TGTGCCAGCAGCTTGGGGCAGGGTGGTCCCTATGGCTACACCTTC	CASSLGQGGPYGYTF
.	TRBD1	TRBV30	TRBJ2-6	TGTGCCTGGCAGGGGGCGGCTGGGGCCAACGTCCTGACTTTC	CAWQGAAGANVLTF
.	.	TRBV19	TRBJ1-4	TGTGCCAGTAGTATAAAGGCAGGGGAGACGGCTAATGAAAAACTGTTTTTT	CASSIKAGETANEKLFF
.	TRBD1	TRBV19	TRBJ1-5	TGTGCCGGCTCCGACAGGGGCGGACAGCCCCAGCATTTT	CAGSDRGGQPQHF
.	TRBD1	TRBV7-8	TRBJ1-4	TGTGCCAGCAGCTTAGGGGACAGCCGGATCTTTTTGTTTTTT	CASSLGDSRIFLFF